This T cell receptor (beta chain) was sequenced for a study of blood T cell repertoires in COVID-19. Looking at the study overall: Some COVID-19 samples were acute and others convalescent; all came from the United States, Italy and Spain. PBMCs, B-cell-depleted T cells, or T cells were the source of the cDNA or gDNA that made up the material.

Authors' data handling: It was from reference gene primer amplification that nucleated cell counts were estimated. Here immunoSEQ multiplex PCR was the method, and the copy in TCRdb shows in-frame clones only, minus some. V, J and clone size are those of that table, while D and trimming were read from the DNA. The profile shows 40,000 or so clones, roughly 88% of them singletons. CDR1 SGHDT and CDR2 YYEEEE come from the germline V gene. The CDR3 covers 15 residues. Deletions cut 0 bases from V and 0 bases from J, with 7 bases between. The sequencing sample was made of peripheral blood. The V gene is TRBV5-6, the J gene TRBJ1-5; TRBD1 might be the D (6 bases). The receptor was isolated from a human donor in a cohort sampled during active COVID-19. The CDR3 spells CASSLGDTSNQPQHF. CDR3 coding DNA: TGTGCCAGCAGCTTGGGGGACACTAGCAATCAGCCCCAGCATTTT.